The 18 T cell receptor beta chains in this list originate from one sample, sequenced in a study of radiotherapy plus CTLA-4 blockade in lung cancer. Sequencing used immunoSEQ multiplex PCR; TCRdb keeps in-frame clones, though not all of them. The sample yields approximately 49,000 clones, 80% to 90% seen once. Sample: peripheral blood, taken from a patient treated with radiotherapy plus ipilimumab. All receptors come from a human donor with non-small cell lung cancer whose response to radiotherapy plus ipilimumab could not be evaluated.

V and J are TRBV6-1 and TRBJ2-7, with 9 nucleotides matching TRBD1. Losses at the gene ends were 7 bases for V and 4 bases for J; bases not matched to a gene: 8. This CDR3 has 14 amino acids. Per the germline V gene, CDR1 is MNHNS and CDR2 is SASEGT. As DNA, the CDR3 is TGTGCCAGCAACCTTTACGACAGGGGGTACGAGCAGTACTTC. Amino acid sequence: CASNLYDRGYEQYF.

V gene TRBV28 combines with J gene TRBJ1-2, with a possible D match to TRBD1 (6 bases). The V and J ends lost 6 bases and 2 bases respectively, with 13 bases between them. The CDR3 has 14 amino acids. Germline V gives CDR1 MDHEN, CDR2 SYDVKM. This CDR3 reads CASRFGTTNYGYTF. DNA of the CDR3: TGTGCCAGCAGATTCGGGACAACGAACTATGGCTACACCTTC.

The chain combines TRBV7-9 with TRBJ1-5, with 9 bases matching TRBD1. CDR3 length equals 14 residues. The V and J ends lost 5 bases and 7 bases, in that order; junction bases with no gene match: 6. Germline CDR1 is SEHNR and CDR2 is FQNEAQ (reference sequence). The DNA for the CDR3 is TGTGCCAGCAGCCCCACGGGACAGGGACAGCCCCAGCATTTT. This encodes CASSPTGQGQPQHF.

This sequence joins TRBV7-9 and TRBJ2-2; weak D call: TRBD2 (6 bases). With 5 bases removed from V and 7 bases from J, the gap between germline ends came to 8 bases. Germline V gene sequence: CDR1 SEHNR, CDR2 FQNEAQ (reference sequence). The CDR3 spans 12 residues. The CDR3 DNA sequence: TGTGCCAGCAGCCCCGGGGGCGGGGAGCTGTTTTTT. Translation: CASSPGGGELFF.

This chain joins TRBV9 and TRBJ2-5; possible D gene TRBD2, 6 bases. Per the germline V gene, CDR1 is SGDLS and CDR2 is YYNGEE. The CDR3 consists of 14 residues. V shed 3 bases and J shed 3 bases, with 12 bases lying between them. Written as DNA, the CDR3 is TGTGCCAGCAGCGCGGGAGCCGTTAAAGAGACCCAGTACTTC. This translates into CASSAGAVKETQYF. Looking up the rest from reference TRBV9 and TRBJ2-5 gives the full variable domain: DSGVTQTPKHLITATGQRVTLRCSPRSGDLSVYWYQQSLDQGLQFLIQYYNGEERAKGNILERFSAQQFPDLHSELNLSSLELGDSALYFCASSAGAVKETQYFGPGTRLLVL.

V gene TRBV19 combines with J gene TRBJ1-1, with 7 positions matching TRBD1. This CDR3 is 15 amino acids long. Per germline, CDR1 LNHDA and CDR2 SQIVND (reference sequence). Trimming cost V 5 bases and J 4 bases; bases outside gene matches: 10. The CDR3, as DNA: TGTGCCAGTAGTCCCCGACAGGGATTGGGCACTGAAGCTTTCTTT. Amino acid sequence: CASSPRQGLGTEAFF.

The chain combines TRBV15 with TRBJ1-2; D uncertain. Trimming shortened V by 1 base and J by 3 bases, and 12 bases separated the two germline ends. This CDR3 has 15 residues. Per the germline V gene, CDR1 is LNHNV and CDR2 is YYDKDF (reference sequence). DNA of the CDR3: TGTGCCACCAGCAGAGGAAGCCTCATGGACTATGGCTACACCTTC. It is translated as CATSRGSLMDYGYTF.

The chain is built from TRBV28 and TRBJ1-5, with 7 positions matching TRBD1. CDR3 length equals 17 residues. V lost 7 bases to trimming and J lost 1 base; unmatched junction nucleotides: 13. Germline V CDR1 and CDR2: MDHEN, SYDVKM. CDR3 coding DNA: TGTGCCAGCACCTTTCTACAGGGGCTGGGAAGCAATCAGCCCCAGCATTTT. Protein sequence: CASTFLQGLGSNQPQHF.

This chain connects TRBV7-2 to TRBJ2-3; no firm D call. The CDR3 consists of 15 residues. Trimming shortened V by 1 base and J by 1 base, and 9 bases separated the two germline ends. Germline values: CDR1 SGHTA, CDR2 FQGNSA. The CDR3 DNA follows: TGTGCCAGCAGCTTAGGGAGAGGTGGCACAGATACGCAGTATTTT. Its protein is CASSLGRGGTDTQYF.

The rearrangement links TRBV2 to TRBJ2-6; D is perhaps TRBD2 (5 bases). Germline V gene lookup returns CDR1 SNHLY and CDR2 FYNNEI. Trimming cost V 6 bases and J 0 bases, with 9 bases left between them. CDR3 length: 15 residues. CDR3 in DNA: TGTGCCAGCAGACGCAGCGGCTCTGGGGCCAACGTCCTGACTTTC. Translated: CASRRSGSGANVLTF.

The rearrangement uses TRBV28 and TRBJ1-6, with 7 bases aligning to TRBD1. CDR1 and CDR2 (germline): MDHEN, SYDVKM. After removal of 1 base from V and 6 bases from J, the junction contained 9 bases not matched to a gene. The CDR3 length is 17 residues. CDR3 coding DNA: TGTGCCAGCAGTTTATCAGGCGCAGGGGGTTTTAATTCACCCCTCCACTTT. Amino acids: CASSLSGAGGFNSPLHF. Complete variable domain (other parts from reference TRBV28 and TRBJ1-6): DVKVTQSSRYLVKRTGEKVFLECVQDMDHENMFWYRQDPGLGLRLIYFSYDVKMKEKGDIPEGYSVSREKKERFSLILESASTNQTSMYLCASSLSGAGGFNSPLHFGNGTRLTVT.

The chain carries TRBV4-2 and TRBJ2-1; D is possibly TRBD2 (5 bases). Deletions cut 1 base from V and 9 bases from J, with 16 bases between. This CDR3 is 15 amino acids long. The germline CDR1 and CDR2 sequences are LGHNA and YNFKEQ. This CDR3 reads CASSQVEGPLAEQFF. The CDR3 nucleotides read TGTGCCAGCAGCCAAGTAGAGGGCCCTCTGGCTGAGCAGTTCTTC.

This clone was detected only once. The chain is built from TRBV30 and TRBJ2-1, with 8 bases lining up with TRBD2. This CDR3 region has 12 residues. V trimming: 1 base; J trimming: 10 bases; junction bases outside the gene matches: 3. CDR1 is GTSNPN and CDR2 is SVGIG in the germline V gene (reference sequence). The chain's CDR3 is CAWSAAGGEQFF. Here the CDR3 DNA reads TGTGCCTGGAGTGCCGCGGGAGGCGAGCAGTTCTTC.

This clone was seen once. This chain links TRBV4-2 with TRBJ2-1; 8 positions agree with TRBD2. Germline CDR1 and CDR2: LGHNA and YNFKEQ. Trimming removed 4 bases from V and 1 base from J; junction bases left unmatched: 6. The CDR3 extends over 16 amino acids. The CDR3: CASSRWREESYNEQFF. CDR3 bases: TGTGCCAGCAGCCGCTGGCGGGAGGAATCCTACAATGAGCAGTTCTTC.

The chain links TRBV29-1 to TRBJ2-5; 9 bases fit TRBD2. This CDR3 contains 14 residues. Germline values: CDR1 SQVTM, CDR2 ANQGSEA. V lost 5 bases, J lost 2 bases, and 6 bases stayed unmatched. This chain's CDR3 is CSVISGGYQETQYF. DNA for the CDR3: TGCAGCGTTATAAGCGGGGGGTATCAAGAGACCCAGTACTTC. Using reference TRBV29-1 and TRBJ2-5 for the parts outside the CDR3, the full variable domain is SAVISQKPSRDICQRGTSLTIQCQVDSQVTMMFWYRQQPGQSLTLIATANQGSEATYESGFVIDKFPISRPNLTFSTLTVSNMSPEDSSIYLCSVISGGYQETQYFGPGTRLLVL.

This chain links TRBV25-1 with TRBJ1-1; TRBD1 aligns across 9 bases. This CDR3 has 16 residues. The V segment lost 7 bases and the J segment 1 base; nucleotides outside the gene matches: 10. Germline CDR1 reads MGHDK; CDR2 reads SYGVNS. The CDR3 DNA is TGTGCCAGCACCCCGGACAGGGGTGTATGGAACACTGAAGCTTTCTTT. It translates to CASTPDRGVWNTEAFF.

This chain links TRBV28 with TRBJ1-2; 9 positions match TRBD1. CDR1 and CDR2 (germline): MDHEN, SYDVKM. The junction had 10 bases not matched to a gene; V was cut back by 3 bases and J by 5 bases. This CDR3 region has 16 residues. The DNA for the CDR3 is TGTGCCAGCAGTTTCCTCCCCGGACAGGGGTCTTATGGCTACACCTTC. It encodes CASSFLPGQGSYGYTF.

The V and J genes are TRBV10-1 and TRBJ2-4; TRBD2 matches at 7 bases. Germline V gives CDR1 WNHNN, CDR2 SYGVQD (reference sequence). The CDR3 sequence is 17 residues long. Trimming cost V 1 base and J 3 bases; bases outside gene matches: 9. CDR3 residues: CASSEFPPSGRKNIQYF. For the CDR3, the DNA is TGCGCCAGCAGTGAGTTCCCCCCTAGCGGACGCAAAAACATTCAGTACTTC.